The T cell receptor beta chain described here comes from a study of T cell responses to AZD1222 COVID-19 vaccine. Study information: Researchers grouped second doses given at about 4 or about 12 weeks into one pool. Overall study results and limits: Elevations in Spike-specific TCR breadth and depth followed administration of two AZD1222 doses. Nearly half of spike-specific TCRs reportedly target unmutated variant regions.

Worth noting for this clone: Its antigen is currently unknown.

Germline V lookup: CDR1 SGHTA, CDR2 FQGNSA. The CDR3 has 13 residues. Trimming took 6 bases from V and 8 from J; bases not matched to a gene: 5. Clones were read by immunoSEQ multiplex PCR, and TCRdb kept only the in-frame ones, dropping some. The table lists roughly 140,000 clones, around 88% of them singletons. The chain couples TRBV7-2 to TRBJ2-2; 8 bases match TRBD2. The sequence was obtained from an adult in good health. Sequenced material: peripheral blood, taken on day 0 of AZD1222 vaccination. The CDR3 sequence: CASSSREEGELFF. The CDR3 nucleotides are TGTGCCAGCAGTTCGCGGGAGGAGGGGGAGCTGTTTTTT.